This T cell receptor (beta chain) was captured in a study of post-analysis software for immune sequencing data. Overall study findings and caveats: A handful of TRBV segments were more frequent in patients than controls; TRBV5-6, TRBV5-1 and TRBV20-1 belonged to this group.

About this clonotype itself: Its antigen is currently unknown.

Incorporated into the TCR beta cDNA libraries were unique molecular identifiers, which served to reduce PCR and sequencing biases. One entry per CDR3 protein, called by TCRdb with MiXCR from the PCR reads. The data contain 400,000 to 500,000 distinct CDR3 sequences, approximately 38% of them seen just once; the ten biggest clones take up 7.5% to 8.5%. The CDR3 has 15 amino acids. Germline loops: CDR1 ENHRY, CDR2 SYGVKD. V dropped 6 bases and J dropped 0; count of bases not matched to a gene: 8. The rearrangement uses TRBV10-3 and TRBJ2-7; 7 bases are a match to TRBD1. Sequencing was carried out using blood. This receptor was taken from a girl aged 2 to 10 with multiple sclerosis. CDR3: CAISPGTATSYEQYF. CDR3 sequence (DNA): TGTGCCATCAGCCCCGGGACAGCCACCTCCTACGAGCAGTACTTC.